This T cell receptor beta chain was identified in a study of blood T cells in healthy people across ages. Isolation recovered at least 7 million PBMCs from every sample. A sample-barcoded 5' primer and a J-beta primer mix were used in a second PCR of about 7 to 12 cycles. The template-switch adaptor was a 5' adaptor with 12 random nucleotides. It tagged each cDNA molecule. TCRdb called the 5' RACE reads again in MiXCR, with one record for every CDR3 protein. Among 650,000 to 700,000 distinct CDR3 sequences listed, about a third were seen once. Whole-study findings and limits: Per-million-T-cell TCR beta diversity fell roughly linearly with age. Unsorted PBMCs blocked a conclusive comparison of naive and antigen-experienced cells.

Ten or more counts support this clonotype. Its matching antigen is unknown. The sequenced sample was blood. The sequence came from a woman over 75 in good health.

CDR3 nucleotide sequence: TGTGCCAGCAGTGTAGGGGTGGGGAGCACTAACTATGGCTACACCTTC. As protein: CASSVGVGSTNYGYTF. The rearrangement joins TRBV6-1 to TRBJ1-2; tentatively, D is TRBD1 (5 bases). CDR3 length: 16 residues. With 4 bases removed from V and 0 bases from J, the gap between germline ends came to 15 bases. CDR1 is MNHNS, CDR2 SASEGT, per germline.